The rows below give T cell receptor beta chains drawn from one sample of a study of neurological immune-mediated disorders. TCRdb fed the 5' RACE reads into MiXCR, producing one record per CDR3 protein. The data hold roughly 15,000 distinct CDR3 sequences, with under 15% observed a single time. The sample comprised CD8+ T cells from blood. These receptors were obtained from a female donor with HTLV-1-associated myelopathy (HAM/TSP). Both conserved end residues are part of each CDR3. The D gene is left open where the match is weak. Some rows have no size entry. The others give once, few or many, or a class for an expanded clone.

TRBV7-6	.	TRBJ1-2	13	few	CASSLGVGAGYTF	TGTGCCAGCAGCTTAGGCGTAGGGGCTGGCTACACCTTC
TRBV5-1	TRBD2	TRBJ2-1	14	many	CASSWTSGFNEQFF	TGCGCCAGCAGCTGGACTAGCGGGTTCAATGAGCAGTTCTTC
TRBV6-6	.	TRBJ2-7	16	.	CVSSYSLGTSRPEQYF	TGTGTCAGCAGTTACTCATTGGGGACATCCAGGCCCGAGCAGTACTTC
TRBV9	TRBD2	TRBJ2-1	13	many	CASSVLAGGEQFF	TGTGCCAGCAGCGTTCTAGCGGGAGGCGAGCAGTTCTTC
TRBV7-9	.	TRBJ1-6	14	many	CASSLDRDNSPLHF	TGTGCCAGCAGCTTAGACAGAGATAATTCACCCCTCCACTTT
TRBV11-2	.	TRBJ2-2	15	many	CASSEGSSYTGELFF	TGTGCCAGCAGCGAAGGGTCCTCCTACACCGGGGAGCTGTTTTTT
TRBV6-6	.	TRBJ2-3	14	many	CASNLLGAADTQYF	TGTGCCAGCAACCTATTGGGAGCAGCAGATACGCAGTATTTT
TRBV20-1	.	TRBJ2-1	14	medium-sized	CSARGPGELNEQFF	TGCAGTGCTAGAGGGCCGGGAGAGCTCAATGAGCAGTTCTTC
TRBV6-5	TRBD1	TRBJ2-2	15	many	CASSYSTGGTGELFF	TGTGCCAGCAGTTACTCGACAGGGGGAACCGGGGAGCTGTTTTTT
TRBV4-3	.	TRBJ2-2	16	many	CASSQAETLNTGELFF	TGCGCCAGCAGCCAAGCAGAGACTCTGAACACCGGGGAGCTGTTTTTT
TRBV11-2	.	TRBJ2-7	13	many	CASSSTRTYEQYF	TGTGCCAGCAGCTCGACAAGAACCTACGAGCAGTACTTC
TRBV4-1	.	TRBJ2-7	15	many	CASSQTAGTGSQQYF	TGCGCCAGCAGCCAGACTGCCGGGACCGGGAGCCAGCAGTACTTC
TRBV7-8	TRBD2	TRBJ2-1	16	many	CASSLATSGKYNEQFF	TGTGCCAGCAGCTTAGCAACTAGCGGGAAGTACAATGAGCAGTTCTTC
TRBV12-3/TRBV12-4	.	TRBJ1-1	15	many	CASSFPELGYTEAFF	TGTGCCAGCAGTTTCCCCGAGTTAGGGTACACTGAAGCTTTCTTT
TRBV9	.	TRBJ1-2	15	.	CAGSVEGGRNYGYTF	TGTGCAGGCAGCGTAGAAGGGGGGCGCAACTATGGCTACACCTTC
TRBV4-1	.	TRBJ2-3	15	many	CASSQLGLTTDTQYF	TGCGCCAGCAGCCAACTAGGCTTGACGACAGATACGCAGTATTTT
TRBV7-9	.	TRBJ2-3	17	many	CASSSRGGGAASDTQYF	TGTGCCAGCAGCTCCCGTGGTGGGGGCGCAGCGTCGGATACGCAGTATTTT
TRBV29-1	TRBD2	TRBJ2-1	15	many	CSVLGLAGGPNEQFF	TGCAGCGTCCTGGGACTAGCGGGAGGACCCAATGAGCAGTTCTTC
TRBV27	TRBD1	TRBJ2-7	14	.	CASSSWTGGSEKYF	TGTGCCAGCAGTTCCTGGACAGGGGGCTCCGAGAAGTACTTC
TRBV6-2/TRBV6-3	.	TRBJ2-1	16	many	CASSYSFTAPYNEQFF	TGTGCCAGCAGTTACTCGTTCACTGCCCCCTACAATGAGCAGTTCTTC
TRBV30	.	TRBJ1-2	15	many	CAWSASGGGRDGYTF	TGTGCCTGGAGTGCTTCGGGGGGAGGTCGTGATGGCTACACCTTC
TRBV6-1	TRBD1	TRBJ2-1	15	many	CASSADREDYNEQFF	TGTGCCAGCAGTGCGGACAGGGAAGACTACAATGAGCAGTTCTTC
TRBV7-9	TRBD1	TRBJ2-1	13	many	CASSSGQINEQFF	TGTGCCAGCAGCTCGGGACAGATCAATGAGCAGTTCTTC
TRBV5-1	TRBD2	TRBJ2-7	15	many	CASSPSLAGGHEQYF	TGCGCCAGCAGCCCGTCTCTAGCGGGGGGCCACGAGCAGTACTTC
TRBV4-3	.	TRBJ2-5	15	many	CASSQVNIGRETQYF	TGCGCCAGCAGCCAAGTTAATATTGGGAGAGAGACCCAGTACTTC
TRBV19	.	TRBJ2-3	15	many	CASSMEKSRTDTQYF	TGTGCCAGTAGTATGGAAAAGTCCAGAACAGATACGCAGTATTTT
TRBV5-1	.	TRBJ1-1	15	many	CASSFQGLGDTEAFF	TGCGCCAGCAGCTTCCAGGGATTAGGGGACACTGAAGCTTTCTTT
TRBV5-1	TRBD2	TRBJ2-3	16	many	CASSLAASGGADTQYF	TGCGCCAGCAGCTTGGCAGCTAGCGGGGGGGCGGATACGCAGTATTTT
TRBV12-3/TRBV12-4	TRBD2	TRBJ2-5	15	many	CASSPQGLLGETQYF	TGTGCCAGCAGTCCCCAGGGACTATTGGGAGAGACCCAGTACTTC
TRBV3-1	.	TRBJ2-7	14	many	CASSQEGTPYEQYF	TGTGCCAGCAGCCAAGAGGGGACACCCTACGAGCAGTACTTC
TRBV7-2	.	TRBJ2-1	15	.	CAHRGRRRLINEQFF	TGTGCCCACCGAGGGAGGCGTCGGCTCATCAATGAGCAGTTCTTC
TRBV30	TRBD1	TRBJ1-6	14	many	CAWSSGTGVSPLHF	TGTGCCTGGAGTTCCGGGACAGGGGTATCACCCCTCCACTTT
TRBV20-1	TRBD2	TRBJ2-1	16	many	CSARVPQRGGYNEQFF	TGCAGTGCTAGAGTTCCCCAGCGGGGGGGTTACAATGAGCAGTTCTTC
TRBV5-1	.	TRBJ2-3	13	many	CASFGVGTDTQYF	TGCGCCAGCTTCGGCGTGGGCACGGATACGCAGTATTTT
TRBV29-1	TRBD2	TRBJ2-1	18	many	CSVAGGLAGGDTYNEQFF	TGCAGCGTTGCCGGGGGACTAGCGGGAGGCGATACCTACAATGAGCAGTTCTTC
TRBV28	.	TRBJ2-3	16	many	CASGRVQVPRGDTQYF	TGTGCCAGCGGGAGGGTACAGGTCCCAAGGGGGGATACGCAGTATTTT
TRBV4-3	.	TRBJ2-3	17	many	CASSQDGDLRGTDTQYF	TGCGCCAGCAGCCAAGATGGGGACCTAAGGGGCACAGATACGCAGTATTTT
TRBV29-1	TRBD1	TRBJ2-7	15	many	CSVEHTGTGSYEQYF	TGCAGCGTTGAACATACCGGGACAGGGTCCTACGAGCAGTACTTC
TRBV7-8	TRBD2	TRBJ2-1	13	many	CASRTSGSYEQFF	TGTGCCAGCAGGACTAGCGGGAGCTATGAGCAGTTCTTC
TRBV20-1	TRBD1	TRBJ1-5	16	many	CSARDGTGRASQPQHF	TGCAGTGCTAGGGACGGGACAGGGAGGGCGAGTCAGCCCCAGCATTTT
TRBV14	.	TRBJ2-3	14	many	CASSQAGSPDTQYF	TGTGCCAGCAGCCAAGCAGGGTCTCCAGATACGCAGTATTTT
TRBV6-6	.	TRBJ2-5	15	many	CASSHSGTEEETQYF	TGTGCCAGCAGCCACTCCGGGACCGAAGAAGAGACCCAGTACTTC
TRBV5-1	TRBD1	TRBJ2-1	16	many	CASSPAGTGGIDEQFF	TGCGCCAGCAGCCCCGCCGGGACAGGGGGAATAGATGAGCAGTTCTTC